These 26 T cell receptor beta chains were all obtained from the same sample, sequenced in a study of CD8+CD57+ T cells in acquired aplastic anemia. The template for TCR beta VDJ and CDR3 sequence profiling was genomic DNA. TCRdb recomputed calls from the reads with MiXCR, one row per CDR3 protein. In the table there are 80,000 or so distinct CDR3 sequences, 40% to 50% of which are singletons. Sequencing was carried out using sorted CD4+, CD8+, or CD8+CD57+ T cells (not recorded which) from PBMCs. All receptors come from a human donor in good health, serving as a control.

This clonotype was counted many times. This rearrangement joins TRBV29-1 to TRBJ2-1, with TRBD2 matching over 8 bases. The V segment lost 7 bases and the J segment 0 bases; nucleotides outside the gene matches: 8. The CDR3 spans 15 residues. Germline V gene lookup returns CDR1 SQVTM and CDR2 ANQGSEA. The CDR3 DNA follows: TGCAGCGCTCATTTAGCGGGAAGCTCCTACAATGAGCAGTTCTTC. Its translation: CSAHLAGSSYNEQFF.

V usage is TRBV19 and J usage is TRBJ1-5; D remains ambiguous. Germline V gene data show CDR1 as LNHDA and CDR2 as SQIVND (reference sequence). The CDR3 covers 14 residues. Between the trimmed V and J ends, which lost 8 bases and 0 bases, there was a span of 11 bases. The CDR3 DNA reads TGTGCCAGTCAGGAAGGTTATAGCAATCAGCCCCAGCATTTT. This gives the protein CASQEGYSNQPQHF.

Comment on this clonotype: One end of the junction fails to match germline, which may point to a read error. The chain joins TRBV5-1 to TRBJ1-4; no firm D call. Looked up from germline, CDR1 is SGHRS and CDR2 is YFSETQ. CDR3 size: 15 residues. DNA of the CDR3: TGCGCCAGCAGCTTGGGCGGGAATGATAATGGAAAACTGTTTTTT. This gives the protein CASSLGGNDNGKLFF.

The chain is built from TRBV11-2 and TRBJ2-3, with D perhaps TRBD1 or TRBD2 (5 bases each). The CDR3 spans 16 residues. Germline V CDR1 and CDR2: SGHAT, FQNNGV. V was pared by 1 base and J by 2 bases, with 13 bases between. The CDR3: CASSLGRGGPTDTQYF. The CDR3 region has the DNA TGTGCCAGCAGCTTAGGCCGGGGCGGCCCCACAGATACGCAGTATTTT.

Remarks on this clonotype: A much larger clone is a single base away; this may be a read error. The chain couples TRBV14 to TRBJ2-7, with D possibly TRBD2 on 6 matching bases. The CDR3 runs 15 residues. From germline, CDR1 is SGHDN and CDR2 FVKESK. This CDR3 reads CASSSDRDFYYGQYF. The CDR3 coding sequence is TGTGCCAGCAGCTCCGACCGGGACTTTTACTACGGGCAGTACTTC.

A note on this clonotype: A single base separates this from a much larger clone, so it may be a read error. The chain recombines TRBV6-5 with TRBJ1-1; possible D gene TRBD1, 5 bases. The CDR3 length is 12 residues. CDR1 and CDR2 (germline): MNHEY, SVGAGI. V lost 4 bases and J 5 bases, leaving 8 bases between the germline ends. The CDR3 coding sequence is TGTGCCAGCAGTTGCGGGGGGACTGAAGCTTTCTTT. This codes for CASSCGGTEAFF.

This clonotype has at least ten counts. The gene calls are TRBV15 and TRBJ1-2; D is perhaps TRBD1 (6 bases). The V end was cut by 3 bases, the J end by 4 bases, with 18 bases between. CDR3 length: 16 amino acids. The germline CDR1 and CDR2 sequences are LNHNV and YYDKDF (reference sequence). The CDR3 sequence is CATSSGTEGVVYGYTF. The CDR3 DNA sequence: TGTGCCACCAGCAGCGGAACTGAGGGGGTTGTCTATGGCTACACCTTC.

The chain employs TRBV9 and TRBJ2-2, with D perhaps matching TRBD1 (5 bases). The length of the CDR3 is 14 residues. V lost 0 bases, J lost 5 bases, and 8 bases lay in between. Germline V gene sequence: CDR1 SGDLS, CDR2 YYNGEE. The CDR3 here is CASSVETATGELFF. The CDR3 DNA reads as TGTGCCAGCAGCGTAGAGACAGCTACCGGGGAGCTGTTTTTT.

Turning to this clonotype: Because the CDR3 is missing its conserved closing phenylalanine or tryptophan, this is likely a read error. The chain links TRBV4-3 to TRBJ1-1; 8 bases fit TRBD1. V dropped 1 base and J dropped 5; count of bases not matched to a gene: 3. The CDR3 is made up of 14 amino acids. Germline V gene lookup returns CDR1 LGHNA and CDR2 YSLEER. The CDR3 DNA follows: TGCGCCAGCAGCCAAGTGGACAGGGCTACTGAAGCTTTCCTT. This gives the protein CASSQVDRATEAFL.

The chain recombines TRBV29-1 with TRBJ2-3, with D possibly being TRBD2 (6 bases). The CDR3 is made up of 13 amino acids. Germline values: CDR1 SQVTM, CDR2 ANQGSEA. Between the trimmed V and J ends, which lost 4 bases and 3 bases, there was a span of 11 bases. In DNA, the CDR3 is TGCAGCGTTGCACGGAGCGGGACAGATACGCAGTATTTT. Protein: CSVARSGTDTQYF.

The rearrangement joins TRBV10-2 to TRBJ1-5, with D perhaps matching TRBD1 (5 bases). CDR1 WSHSY and CDR2 SAAADI come from the germline V gene. The CDR3 loop spans 13 amino acids. V was trimmed by 6 bases and J by 1 base, leaving 7 bases between them. The CDR3 loop is CASSRESNQPQHF. The CDR3 DNA sequence: TGCGCCAGCAGCAGGGAAAGCAATCAGCCCCAGCATTTT.

This clonotype was seen at least ten times. This chain connects TRBV11-1 to TRBJ2-3; 12 bases are shared with TRBD1. CDR1 SGHAT and CDR2 FQDESV come from the germline V gene (reference sequence). The CDR3 consists of 16 residues. The trim removed 5 bases at V and 2 bases at J, leaving 5 bases unmatched. CDR3 sequence reads: CASSLGGQGATDTQYF. CDR3 nucleotide sequence: TGTGCCAGCAGCCTTGGGGGACAGGGGGCCACAGATACGCAGTATTTT. Together with reference TRBV11-1 and TRBJ2-3, the CDR3 gives the full variable domain: EAEVAQSPRYKITEKSQAVAFWCDPISGHATLYWYRQILGQGPELLVQFQDESVVDDSQLPKDRFSAERLKGVDSTLKIQPAELGDSAMYLCASSLGGQGATDTQYFGPGTRLTVL.

This sequence joins TRBV9 and TRBJ2-1, with 8 bases matching TRBD2. In germline, CDR1 is SGDLS, CDR2 YYNGEE. Trimming cost V 0 bases and J 5 bases; bases outside gene matches: 4. CDR3 length: 15 residues. CDR3 loop: CASSVVSGGNNEQFF. CDR3 nucleotides: TGTGCCAGCAGCGTAGTAAGCGGGGGTAACAATGAGCAGTTCTTC.

This clonotype was seen only a few times. This chain links TRBV12-3 or TRBV12-4 with TRBJ1-3; D not resolved. The CDR3 has 14 amino acids. Trimming shortened V by 6 bases and J by 6 bases, and 15 bases separated the two germline ends. The CDR3: CASRPPDRKNTIYF. In nucleotides, the CDR3 is TGTGCCAGCAGACCCCCGGATCGGAAAAACACCATATATTTT.

The genes are TRBV6-1 and TRBJ1-2; a weak D match, TRBD1 (5 bases). Trimming took off 3 bases at V and 1 base at J, with 15 bases between the two ends. Germline CDR1 and CDR2: MNHNS and SASEGT. The CDR3 covers 16 residues. The CDR3 spells CASSDHRTKDNYGYTF. The CDR3, as DNA: TGTGCCAGCAGTGATCACAGGACGAAAGATAACTATGGCTACACCTTC.

This clonotype has a count of ten or more. The chain recombines TRBV10-3 with TRBJ1-5; D unresolved. The CDR3 has 15 amino acids. V lost 10 bases and J lost 4, with 20 bases in between. The germline V gene has CDR1 ENHRY and CDR2 SYGVKD. The DNA of the CDR3 is TGTGCCACCAGGCCGGGCGGGGTAGGAAATCAGCCCCAGCATTTT. Translation: CATRPGGVGNQPQHF.

This clonotype was recorded at least ten times. In DNA form, the CDR3 reads TGTGCCAGCAGCGTAACCGGGACAGCACATTCACCCCTCCACTTT. Translation: CASSVTGTAHSPLHF. J is TRBJ1-6 and V is TRBV9, with 7 nucleotides matching TRBD1. V was pared by 1 base and J by 8 bases, with 6 bases of the junction left unmatched. The CDR3 covers 15 residues. Germline V lookup: CDR1 SGDLS, CDR2 YYNGEE.

This clonotype was seen ten or more times. The chain is built from TRBV24-1 and TRBJ2-2; 9 bases map to TRBD1. This CDR3 region has 16 residues. Germline CDR1 KGHDR, CDR2 SFDVKD. Trimming took 7 bases from V and 0 from J; bases not matched to a gene: 5. The CDR3: CATRDGDRANTGELFF. The CDR3 DNA follows: TGTGCCACCAGAGACGGGGACAGGGCGAACACCGGGGAGCTGTTTTTT.

This clonotype counts as medium-sized (0.01 to 0.1%). This chain links TRBV25-1 with TRBJ1-6; 8 positions match TRBD1. Germline V gene lookup returns CDR1 MGHDK and CDR2 SYGVNS. V lost 5 bases to trimming and J lost 10 bases; unmatched junction nucleotides: 7. The CDR3 is 14 amino acids. The CDR3 protein is CASSSTGESSPLHF. The CDR3, as DNA: TGTGCCAGCAGTTCGACAGGGGAGAGCTCACCCCTCCACTTT.

As regards this clonotype: A much larger clone sits a single nucleotide away, making a read error possible. The genes are TRBV25-1 and TRBJ1-1; D is perhaps TRBD1 (6 bases). CDR3 length: 14 amino acids. Per germline, CDR1 MGHDK and CDR2 SYGVNS. The CDR3: CASSQSTGNTGAFF. The DNA for the CDR3 is TGTGCCAGCAGCCAAAGTACAGGGAACACTGGAGCTTTCTTT. Drawing the rest from reference TRBV25-1 and TRBJ1-1, the complete variable domain is EADIYQTPRYLVIGTGKKITLECSQTMGHDKMYWYQQDPGMELHLIHYSYGVNSTEKGDLSSESTVSRIRTEHFPLTLESARPSHTSQYLCASSQSTGNTGAFFGQGTRLTVV.

Only a few counts were recorded for this clonotype. The rearrangement joins TRBV6-1 to TRBJ1-3, with 8 bases that match TRBD1. The germline CDR1 and CDR2 sequences are MNHNS and SASEGT. J gave up 0 bases and V 6 bases, and 4 bases lay outside the gene matches. The CDR3 totals 15 residues. The CDR3 DNA follows: TGTGCCAGCAGGCTCACAGGGGGCTCTGGAAACACCATATATTTT. Residues: CASRLTGGSGNTIYF.

The V and J genes are TRBV19 and TRBJ2-2; TRBD1 might be the D (6 bases). V was pared by 9 bases and J by 3 bases, with 14 bases between. Per the germline V gene, CDR1 is LNHDA and CDR2 is SQIVND (reference sequence). The CDR3 runs to 14 residues. CDR3 nucleotide sequence: TGTGCCAGCTCAAGGACAGCAGACACCGGGGAGCTGTTTTTT. Translated, it gives CASSRTADTGELFF.

The chain joins TRBV4-2 to TRBJ1-6; D call uncertain. CDR1 and CDR2 (germline): LGHNA, YNFKEQ. This CDR3 spans 17 amino acids. With 0 bases removed from V and 7 bases from J, the gap between germline ends came to 16 bases. DNA for the CDR3: TGTGCCAGCAGCCAAGAGATGGGCCCCGAAGGGAATTCACCCCTCCACTTT. This sequence encodes CASSQEMGPEGNSPLHF.

The chain is built from TRBV7-9 and TRBJ2-7; D possibly uses TRBD1 or TRBD2 (5 bases each). The length of the CDR3 is 13 residues. Germline values: CDR1 SEHNR, CDR2 FQNEAQ (reference sequence). Trimming left V 5 bases short and J 7 bases short, with 15 bases between. As DNA, the CDR3 is TGTGCCAGCAGCGCAGGGTCACCGGGAGAGCAGTACTTC. It encodes CASSAGSPGEQYF.

This clonotype was counted ten times or more. The V gene is TRBV9, the J gene TRBJ2-2, with 8 bases lining up with TRBD1. The junction had 7 bases not matched to a gene; V was cut back by 5 bases and J by 4 bases. Germline lookup yields CDR1 SGDLS and CDR2 YYNGEE. The CDR3 length is 15 residues. CDR3 sequence (DNA): TGTGCCAGCAGTGCCCGGACAGGGACCACCGGGGAGCTGTTTTTT. Translating gives CASSARTGTTGELFF.

Turning to this clonotype: A junction end diverges from the germline sequence, so it may reflect a read error. The chain links TRBV4-1 to TRBJ1-1; D is perhaps TRBD1 (5 bases). This CDR3 contains 15 residues. From germline, CDR1 is MGHRA and CDR2 YSYEKL. The CDR3 region is CASSQGWGVNTEAFF. In nucleotides, the CDR3 is TGCGCCAGCAGCCAAGGTTGGGGCGTGAACACTGAGGCTTTCTTT.